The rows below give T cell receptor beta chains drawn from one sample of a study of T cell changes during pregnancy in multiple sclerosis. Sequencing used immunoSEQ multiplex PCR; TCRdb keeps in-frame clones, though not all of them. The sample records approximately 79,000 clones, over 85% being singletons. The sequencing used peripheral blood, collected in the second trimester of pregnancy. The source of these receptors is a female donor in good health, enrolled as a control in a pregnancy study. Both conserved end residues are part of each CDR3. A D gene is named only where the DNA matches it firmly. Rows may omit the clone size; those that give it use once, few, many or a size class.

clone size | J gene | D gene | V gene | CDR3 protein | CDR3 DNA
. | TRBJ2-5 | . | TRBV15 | CATSRDLSGSTVEETQYF | TGTGCCACCAGCAGAGATCTCTCGGGTAGCACGGTAGAAGAGACCCAGTACTTC
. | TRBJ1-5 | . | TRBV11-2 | CASSHRGPQHF | TGTGCCAGCAGCCACCGAGGGCCCCAGCATTTT
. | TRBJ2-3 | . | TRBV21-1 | CASSILYRDRLSYTQYF | TGTGCCAGCAGCATCCTTTACCGGGACAGATTATCGTATACGCAGTATTTT
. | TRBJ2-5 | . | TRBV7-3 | CASQTIPRVYF | TGTGCCAGCCAAACCATCCCGCGGGTTTACTTC
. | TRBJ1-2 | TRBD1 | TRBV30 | CAWSPGGDGYTF | TGTGCCTGGAGTCCAGGGGGTGACGGCTACACCTTC
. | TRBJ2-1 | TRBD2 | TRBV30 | CAWQSGVSYNEQFF | TGTGCCTGGCAAAGCGGGGTCTCCTACAATGAGCAGTTCTTC
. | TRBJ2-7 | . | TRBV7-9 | CASSFRQYEQYF | TGTGCCAGCAGCTTTCGACAGTACGAGCAGTACTTC
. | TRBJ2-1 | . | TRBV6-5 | CASSARTAMGNEQFF | TGTGCCAGCAGCGCCAGGACTGCTATGGGCAATGAGCAGTTCTTC
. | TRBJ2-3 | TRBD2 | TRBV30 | CAWSAGLAGALYTQYF | TGTGCCTGGAGTGCGGGACTAGCGGGGGCCCTCTATACGCAGTATTTT
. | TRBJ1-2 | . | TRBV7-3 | CASSLTSQGDGYTF | TGTGCCAGCAGCTTAACATCACAGGGTGACGGCTACACCTTC
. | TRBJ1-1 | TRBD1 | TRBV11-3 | CASSFSRTGGTEAFF | TGTGCCAGCAGCTTCTCTCGGACAGGGGGAACTGAAGCTTTCTTT
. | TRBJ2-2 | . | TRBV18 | CASSPLSSANTGELFF | TGTGCCAGCTCACCGCTATCTTCCGCGAACACCGGGGAGCTGTTTTTT
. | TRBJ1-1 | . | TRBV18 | CASSPTQGGVSTEAFF | TGTGCCAGCTCACCCACCCAGGGAGGGGTGAGTACTGAAGCTTTCTTT
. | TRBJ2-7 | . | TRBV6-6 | CASSYQLSYEQYF | TGTGCCAGCAGTTACCAACTGTCGTACGAGCAGTACTTC
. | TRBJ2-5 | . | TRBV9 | CASSVALGEEETQYF | TGTGCCAGCAGCGTAGCTCTGGGGGAGGAAGAGACCCAGTACTTC
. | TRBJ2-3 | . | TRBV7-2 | CASSLGTDTQYF | TGTGCCAGCAGCCTCGGGACAGATACGCAGTATTTT
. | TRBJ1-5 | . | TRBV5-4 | CASSLGGGQGGNQPQHF | TGTGCCAGCAGCTTGGGGGGTGGGCAGGGTGGCAATCAGCCCCAGCATTTT
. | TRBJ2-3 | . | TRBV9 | CASSVGVGTSTDTQYF | TGTGCCAGCAGCGTAGGCGTAGGGACTAGCACAGATACGCAGTATTTT
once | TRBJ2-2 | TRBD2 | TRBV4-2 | CASSHGLAGETGELFF | TGTGCCAGCAGCCACGGACTAGCGGGGGAAACCGGGGAGCTGTTTTTT
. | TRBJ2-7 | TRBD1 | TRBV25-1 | CASSLQGAFYEQYF | TGTGCCAGCAGCCTCCAGGGGGCTTTTTACGAGCAGTACTTC
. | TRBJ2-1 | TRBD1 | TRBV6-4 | CASSEWPVGQGNNEQFF | TGTGCCAGCAGTGAATGGCCGGTAGGACAGGGGAACAATGAGCAGTTCTTC
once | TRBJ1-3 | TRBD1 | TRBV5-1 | CASSLTGDSGNTIYF | TGCGCCAGCAGCTTGACAGGGGACTCTGGAAACACCATATATTTT
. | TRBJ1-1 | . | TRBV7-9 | CASSLGQGNTEAFF | TGTGCCAGCAGCTTAGGGCAGGGGAACACTGAAGCTTTCTTT
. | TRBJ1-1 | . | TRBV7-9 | CATQSLGGAEAFF | TGTGCCACCCAATCCCTAGGGGGGGCTGAAGCTTTCTTT
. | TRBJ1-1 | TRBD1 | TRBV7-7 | CASSPRQGSTEAFF | TGTGCTAGCAGCCCGAGACAGGGTAGCACTGAAGCTTTCTTT
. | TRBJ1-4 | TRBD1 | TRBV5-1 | CASSFGQGSEKLFF | TGCGCCAGCAGCTTTGGACAGGGGAGTGAAAAACTGTTTTTT
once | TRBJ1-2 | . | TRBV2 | CASSGYREIARGYTF | TGTGCCAGCAGTGGTTACAGGGAGATCGCGAGAGGCTACACCTTC
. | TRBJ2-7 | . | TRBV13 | CASSLGGAFYEQYF | TGTGCCAGCAGCTTAGGAGGGGCTTTCTACGAGCAGTACTTC
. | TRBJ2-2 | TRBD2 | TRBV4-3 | CASSQDSLAVTTGELFF | TGCGCCAGCAGCCAAGATAGCCTAGCGGTGACTACCGGGGAGCTGTTTTTT
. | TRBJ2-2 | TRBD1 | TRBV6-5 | CASSYGQGANTGELFF | TGTGCCAGCAGTTACGGACAGGGTGCGAACACCGGGGAGCTGTTTTTT
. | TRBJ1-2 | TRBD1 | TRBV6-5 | CASSYGTGTGYTF | TGTGCCAGCAGTTACGGGACAGGGACGGGCTACACCTTC
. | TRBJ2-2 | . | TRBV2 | CASSDPGETGELFF | TGTGCCAGCAGTGATCCCGGGGAGACCGGGGAGCTGTTTTTT
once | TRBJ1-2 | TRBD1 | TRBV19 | CASGTGSNYGYTF | TGTGCCAGCGGGACAGGGTCGAACTATGGCTACACCTTC
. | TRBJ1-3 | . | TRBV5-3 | CARSLGNTIYF | TGTGCCAGAAGCCTAGGAAACACCATATATTTT
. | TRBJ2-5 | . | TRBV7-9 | CASSPRVSETQYF | TGTGCCAGCAGCCCGAGGGTTTCGGAGACCCAGTACTTC
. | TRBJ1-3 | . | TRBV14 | CASSLLGNTIYF | TGTGCCAGCAGCCTCCTTGGAAACACCATATATTTT
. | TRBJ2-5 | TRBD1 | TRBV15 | CATSSGTGGETQYF | TGTGCCACCAGCAGTGGGACAGGGGGAGAGACCCAGTACTTC
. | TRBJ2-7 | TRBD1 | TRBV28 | CASTRDRGPTYEQYF | TGTGCCAGCACCCGGGACAGGGGCCCTACCTACGAGCAGTACTTC
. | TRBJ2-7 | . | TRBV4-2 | CASSQVGDYEQYF | TGTGCCAGCAGCCAAGTTGGGGACTACGAGCAGTACTTC
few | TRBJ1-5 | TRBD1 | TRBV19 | CASRGQGLASRPQHF | TGTGCCAGTAGGGGACAGGGCCTCGCCTCGCGGCCCCAGCATTTT
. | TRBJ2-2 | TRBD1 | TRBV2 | CASKRVGTASTGELFF | TGTGCCAGCAAGAGGGTCGGGACAGCCTCCACCGGGGAGCTGTTTTTT